One T cell receptor (beta chain) is described in this entry. Its specificity is unknown. This CDR3 has 12 residues. The V end was cut by 8 bases, the J end by 3 bases, with 10 bases between. Germline V CDR1 and CDR2: MGHDK, SYGVNS. The sample is drawn from a study of T cells in Graves' hyperthyroidism and ophthalmopathy. TCR beta CDR3 regions were amplified from RNA transcripts. With the HTBI primer set, the TCR CDR3 went through a first round of RT-PCR. Each CDR3 protein gets one entry after TCRdb re-called the multiplex PCR reads with MiXCR. The sample lists fewer than 450,000 distinct CDR3 sequences, over 12% occurring once. Study outcomes and limitations: Stable hyperthyroidism was told apart from ophthalmopathy by a model built on 13 V-J features. Also found in blood were most expanded thyroid clonotypes above 0.001.

The chain carries TRBV25-1 and TRBJ1-2; D not resolved. The TCR was taken from a woman aged 60-70 years with Graves' ophthalmopathy. The sample consisted of blood. CDR3 sequence (DNA): TGTGCCAGCCACGCATGGGACTATGGCTACACCTTC. Amino acid sequence: CASHAWDYGYTF.